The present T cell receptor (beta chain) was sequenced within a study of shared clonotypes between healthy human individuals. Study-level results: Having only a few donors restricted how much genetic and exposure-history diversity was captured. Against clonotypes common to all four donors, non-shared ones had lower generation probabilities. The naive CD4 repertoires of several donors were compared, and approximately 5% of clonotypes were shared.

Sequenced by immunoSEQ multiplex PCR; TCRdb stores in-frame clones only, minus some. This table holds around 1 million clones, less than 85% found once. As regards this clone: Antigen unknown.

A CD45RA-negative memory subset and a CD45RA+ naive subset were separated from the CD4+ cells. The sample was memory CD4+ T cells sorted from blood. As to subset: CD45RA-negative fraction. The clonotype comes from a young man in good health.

CDR3 DNA sequence: TGTGCCAGCAGCTTAAGTCGCACAGGGCCCTTCTCTGGGGCCAACGTCCTGACTTTC. As protein: CASSLSRTGPFSGANVLTF. The chain uses TRBV7-3 and TRBJ2-6; tentatively, D is TRBD1 (6 bases). Between the trimmed V and J ends, which lost 1 base and 0 bases, there was a span of 16 bases. CDR1 and CDR2 (germline): SGHTA, FQGTGA. The CDR3 has 19 residues.